This TCR beta chain was profiled in a study of EBV T-cell therapy then PD-1 blockade in nasopharyngeal carcinoma. The assay was immunoSEQ multiplex PCR, and TCRdb's table has in-frame clones only and misses some. The repertoire includes about 23,000 clones, nearly 85% of them detected once, and approximately 29% sits in the top ten. Points on this clone: The antigen is not known.

The treatment: AdE1-LMPpoly-expanded autologous EBV-specific T-cell therapy followed by anti-PD-1 nivolumab. Germline V gene data show CDR1 as MGHRA and CDR2 as YSYEKL. V was trimmed by 7 bases and J by 3 bases, leaving 15 bases between them. CDR3 length equals 14 residues. The sequence came from a man in his forties with nasopharyngeal carcinoma. This chain links TRBV4-1 with TRBJ1-2; possibly TRBD1 for D (6 bases). Sequencing used CD8+ T cells from blood, obtained around day 65 from a patient whose treatment included autologous EBV-specific T cells and nivolumab. DNA of the CDR3: TGCGCCAGCAAAGGTCCAGGGGCGGACTATGGCTACACCTTC. Translated: CASKGPGADYGYTF.